This T cell receptor beta chain derives from a study of shared clonotypes between healthy human individuals. Study-wide context: Sampling drew on donors who were a couple of women and a few men aged 18 to 49.

Evenly divided among several immunoSEQ plates was the genomic DNA of each subset. As originally analysed: Owing to the provision of junction-only sequences devoid of quality scores by immunoSEQ, filtering differed. Clones were sequenced by immunoSEQ multiplex PCR, and TCRdb holds only the in-frame ones, with some missing. V, J and clone size are taken as reported in that table, and D and trimming were inferred from the DNA itself. The sample carries 2,500,000 or so clones, roughly 92% recorded once. Donors, without exception, were Caucasian adults residing in Nashville, Tennessee. Material for sequencing was naive CD4+ T cells sorted from blood. Subset specified: CD45RA+ positively selected. The TCR was taken from a young man in good health.

For the CDR3, the DNA is TGTGCCAGCAACTCGGAGCCAGGGGCCCCAGAGACCCAGTACTTC. Its protein is CASNSEPGAPETQYF. The chain links TRBV6-1 to TRBJ2-5, with D possibly matching TRBD1 (6 bases). CDR1 and CDR2 from the germline V gene are MNHNS and SASEGT. CDR3 length: 15 residues. The ends were cut back, 7 bases at V and 4 bases at J, with 19 bases in the middle.